These T cell receptor beta chains were read from a single sample in a study of a mutant IDH1 vaccine in newly diagnosed glioma. Here immunoSEQ multiplex PCR was the method, and the copy in TCRdb shows in-frame clones only, minus some. The data show approximately 66,000 clones, 84% seen once. These receptors have no known antigen. The input for sequencing was PBMCs, taken from a glioma patient whose treatment included an IDH1 peptide vaccine. These receptors were taken from a man between 18 and 29 years old with glioma. CDR3s include the opening cysteine and the closing phenylalanine or tryptophan. D genes are given only for firm matches. Expanded clones get a size class; other rows say once, few or many, or leave the size out.

j_call: TRBJ1-2; d_call: NA; v_call: TRBV6-6; clone_size: NA; cdr3_aa: CASSRDGPYGYTF; cdr3_nt: TGTGCCAGCAGCCGGGACGGCCCCTATGGCTACACCTTC
j_call: TRBJ1-5; d_call: NA; v_call: TRBV15; clone_size: few; cdr3_aa: CATSRKRVGNQPQHF; cdr3_nt: TGTGCCACCAGCAGGAAGAGGGTTGGCAATCAGCCCCAGCATTTT
j_call: TRBJ1-1; d_call: TRBD1; v_call: TRBV19; clone_size: NA; cdr3_aa: CASSKKGQGGTLNTEAFF; cdr3_nt: TGTGCCAGTAGTAAAAAGGGACAGGGAGGGACCTTGAACACTGAAGCTTTCTTT
j_call: TRBJ2-7; d_call: TRBD1; v_call: TRBV6-1; clone_size: NA; cdr3_aa: CASSEALTGDSYEQYF; cdr3_nt: TGTGCCAGCAGTGAAGCGTTAACAGGGGACTCCTACGAGCAGTACTTC
j_call: TRBJ2-1; d_call: TRBD2; v_call: TRBV9; clone_size: once; cdr3_aa: CASSVAAQRETNEQFF; cdr3_nt: TGTGCCAGCAGCGTAGCAGCCCAGCGGGAGACCAATGAGCAGTTCTTC
j_call: TRBJ1-5; d_call: NA; v_call: TRBV25-1; clone_size: NA; cdr3_aa: CASSEWEGENNNQPQHF; cdr3_nt: TGTGCCAGCAGTGAATGGGAAGGGGAGAACAACAATCAGCCCCAGCATTTT
j_call: TRBJ1-2; d_call: NA; v_call: TRBV7-2; clone_size: NA; cdr3_aa: CASSLGRGIYGYTF; cdr3_nt: TGTGCCAGCAGCTTAGGGCGGGGGATCTATGGCTACACCTTC
j_call: TRBJ1-5; d_call: NA; v_call: TRBV18; clone_size: NA; cdr3_aa: CASSGLENQPQHF; cdr3_nt: TGTGCCAGCTCAGGGCTAGAAAATCAGCCCCAGCATTTT
j_call: TRBJ1-1; d_call: NA; v_call: TRBV4-3; clone_size: NA; cdr3_aa: CASSQERSEWAEAFF; cdr3_nt: TGCGCCAGCAGCCAAGAAAGATCCGAGTGGGCTGAAGCTTTCTTT
j_call: TRBJ2-1; d_call: NA; v_call: TRBV18; clone_size: NA; cdr3_aa: CASAPGTYNEQFF; cdr3_nt: TGTGCCAGCGCCCCCGGGACCTACAATGAGCAGTTCTTC
j_call: TRBJ1-4; d_call: NA; v_call: TRBV9; clone_size: NA; cdr3_aa: CASSVEGGRSGEKLFF; cdr3_nt: TGTGCCAGCAGCGTAGAGGGGGGCCGCTCTGGTGAAAAACTGTTTTTT
j_call: TRBJ2-7; d_call: NA; v_call: TRBV15; clone_size: NA; cdr3_aa: CATSSFGSSYEQYF; cdr3_nt: TGTGCCACCAGCAGCTTCGGCAGCTCCTACGAGCAGTACTTC
j_call: TRBJ1-2; d_call: NA; v_call: TRBV4-1; clone_size: once; cdr3_aa: CASSQDTGSSYGYTF; cdr3_nt: TGCGCCAGCAGCCAAGATACCGGATCAAGCTATGGCTACACCTTC
j_call: TRBJ2-7; d_call: TRBD1; v_call: TRBV27; clone_size: NA; cdr3_aa: CASSRTGNYEQYF; cdr3_nt: TGTGCCAGCAGTCGGACAGGGAACTACGAGCAGTACTTC